The T cell receptor (beta chain) described here comes from a study of CD8 T cells in ankylosing spondylitis. Regarding the study as a whole: Ankylosing spondylitis blood appeared to carry a characteristic TCR beta motif of fewer than 10 highly homologous variants. It was reported that disease-linked clones were significantly enriched in matched ankylosing spondylitis synovial fluid.

CDR1 and CDR2 from the germline V gene are SGHTA and FQGNSA. This CDR3 region has 12 residues. TCRdb used MiXCR to reprocess the 5' RACE reads, holding one entry per CDR3 protein. Here the sample spans about 220,000 distinct CDR3 sequences, more than 25% being singletons. Turning to this clonotype: No antigen is known for it. A junction boundary mismatches the germline segment, possibly from a read error.

This receptor was identified in a male donor with ankylosing spondylitis or in good health (not recorded which). The sequencing sample was made of blood, either unsorted or a sorted T cell fraction (not recorded which). The gene calls are TRBV7-2 and TRBJ2-7; D not certain. As DNA, the CDR3 is TGTGCCAGCACCTTACCTCCTGGCGAGCAGTACTTC. Its translation: CASTLPPGEQYF.